This T cell receptor (beta chain) is drawn from a study of cytomegalovirus exposure and HLA in healthy donors. V gave up 0 bases and J gave up 2 bases, with 11 bases separating them. CDR1 and CDR2 from the germline V gene are LNHNV and YYDKDF (reference sequence). This CDR3 is built from 17 residues. General study findings and limits: Some public TCRs appeared in many individuals, while most sequences were rare. In a later analysis, TCR association rates varied by HLA locus: DRB1 most, HLA-C fewest. Specificity of three CMV-associated chains for CMV antigens was verified in vitro.

A word on this clone: Its antigen is unidentified.

The PCR contained 60 Vbeta and 13 Jbeta primers. Assay: immunoSEQ multiplex PCR; the TCRdb copy retains only in-frame clones and omits some. The sample contains about 150,000 clones, approximately 72% of which appear only once. The V gene is TRBV15, the J gene TRBJ2-6; D is possibly TRBD2 (6 bases). The sequence was collected from a man between 35 and 55 years old in good health and CMV-seronegative. The sample consisted of PBMCs. Here the CDR3 DNA reads TGTGCCACCAGCAGAGATCGTCCGGGGGCTGGGGCCAACGTCCTGACTTTC. This codes for CATSRDRPGAGANVLTF.